Each of the 4 T cell receptor beta chains below was sequenced from the same sample in a study of post-analysis software for immune sequencing data. TCR beta cDNA libraries had unique molecular identifiers. Using its own MiXCR run on the PCR reads, TCRdb lists one record per CDR3 protein. The profile shows 650,000 to 900,000 distinct CDR3 sequences, 40% to 55% of them singletons. Study-level points and caveats: Compared with controls, patients had more of 4 to 6 TRBV segments, including TRBV5-6, TRBV5-1 and TRBV20-1.

These receptors' antigens are unknown. Sequencing was done on a sample of blood. Every receptor here comes from a girl aged 10-17 years with multiple sclerosis.

The chain couples TRBV12-3 or TRBV12-4 to TRBJ1-4, with a possible D match to TRBD1 (6 bases). Trimming pared 5 bases from V and 0 bases from J, leaving 13 bases between. CDR3 length: 16 amino acids. CDR3: CASSIGQFATNEKLFF. DNA for the CDR3: TGTGCCAGCAGTATCGGACAGTTTGCAACTAATGAAAAACTGTTTTTT.

The chain is built from TRBV12-3 or TRBV12-4 and TRBJ2-1; D is ambiguous. The CDR3 totals 14 residues. Trimming cost V 6 bases and J 0 bases, with 9 bases left between them. CDR3 bases: TGTGCCAGCAGGTTTGGGGACTCCTACAATGAGCAGTTCTTC. It yields the protein CASRFGDSYNEQFF.

The rearrangement uses TRBV20-1 and TRBJ2-1; TRBD2 matches 15 bases. Trimming cost V 7 bases and J 4 bases; bases outside gene matches: 11. The CDR3 consists of 17 residues. Germline CDR1 DFQATT, CDR2 SNEGSKA (reference sequence). The CDR3 region is CSVPGLAGGPGYNEQFF. The CDR3 DNA reads as TGCAGTGTTCCCGGACTAGCGGGAGGGCCGGGGTACAATGAGCAGTTCTTC.

This clonotype turned up a few times. This sequence joins TRBV5-1 and TRBJ2-1, with 7 bases aligning to TRBD2. The CDR3 has 17 amino acids. The V and J ends lost 0 bases and 0 bases, in that order; junction bases with no gene match: 6. Germline V gene data show CDR1 as SGHRS and CDR2 as YFSETQ. CDR3 protein: CASSLVLGGSSYNEQFF. CDR3 nucleotide sequence: TGCGCCAGCAGCTTGGTTCTCGGCGGGAGCTCCTACAATGAGCAGTTCTTC.